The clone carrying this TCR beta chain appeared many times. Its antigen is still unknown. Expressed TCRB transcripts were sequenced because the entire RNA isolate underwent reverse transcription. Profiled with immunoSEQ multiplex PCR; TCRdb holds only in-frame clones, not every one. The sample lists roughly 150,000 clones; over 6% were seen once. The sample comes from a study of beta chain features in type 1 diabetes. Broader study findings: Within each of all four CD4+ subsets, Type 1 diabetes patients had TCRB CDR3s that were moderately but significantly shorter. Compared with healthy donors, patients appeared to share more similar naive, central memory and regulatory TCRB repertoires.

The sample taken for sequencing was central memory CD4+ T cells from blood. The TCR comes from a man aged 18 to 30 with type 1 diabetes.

CDR3 protein: CASRRALGSPLYF. For the CDR3, the DNA is TGTGCCAGCAGGAGGGCCCTTGGCAGCCCGTTGTACTTC. This chain links TRBV25-1 with TRBJ2-4; D might be TRBD2 (5 bases). The CDR3 consists of 13 residues. Looked up from germline, CDR1 is MGHDK and CDR2 is SYGVNS. The V end was cut by 6 bases, the J end by 15 bases, with 21 bases between.